This TCR beta chain was retrieved from a study of cytomegalovirus exposure and HLA in healthy donors. The wider study: Across around 400 genotyped donors, more than 75% landed in the Caucasian-associated ancestry cluster. Points from the study as a whole: Accounts indicate the classifier identified cytomegalovirus status with strong specificity and sensitivity.

Details on this clone: Its specificity is not known.

V lost 4 bases, J lost 1 base, and 27 bases lay in between. Germline CDR1 reads SGDLS; CDR2 reads YYNGEE. The CDR3 extends over 20 amino acids. In the PCR, 60 Vbeta and 13 Jbeta primers were used. Study processing details: In a later analysis, roughly 11 million of about 80 million unique beta chains occurred in at least two donors. TCRdb keeps only in-frame clones here, not all; method: immunoSEQ multiplex PCR. The DNA gave D and trimming, while V, J and clone size come from that table. The sample contains roughly 48,000 clones, roughly 73% of which appear only once. The receptor's source is a man aged 18 to 30 in good health and CMV-seronegative. The chain carries TRBV9 and TRBJ1-5; perhaps TRBD1 as D (5 bases). Input material: PBMCs. The CDR3 DNA reads TGTGCCAGCAGCCCCCAGGAGTCTGCTGGCAGGGTTAAAAGCAATCAGCCCCAGCATTTT. Protein: CASSPQESAGRVKSNQPQHF.